This TCR beta chain originates from a study of blood T cell repertoires in COVID-19. Background on the study: Recovery among Cohort 3 donors was established by two negative PCRs, clearance, or symptom resolution.

CDR1 is LNHDA and CDR2 is SQIVND in the germline V gene (reference sequence). Trimming pared 9 bases from V and 0 bases from J, leaving 20 bases between. The CDR3 covers 16 residues. Sequencing was performed with immunoSEQ multiplex PCR; in TCRdb, only in-frame clones are kept and a portion is missing. This table holds over 130,000 clones, approximately 87% found once. The chain has TRBV19 and TRBJ1-1, with D perhaps TRBD1 (6 bases). The clonotype originates from a man aged 45-65 years in a cohort exposed to, infected with or recovered from COVID-19 (not recorded which). The sequenced material came from PBMCs or T cells enriched from blood (not recorded which). The CDR3 DNA reads TGTGCCAGCTCGGGGGGGCCCCTTCACATGAACACTGAAGCTTTCTTT. Translated, it gives CASSGGPLHMNTEAFF.